Sequencing of this T cell receptor (beta chain) was carried out in a study of blood T cell repertoires in COVID-19. How the authors handled the data: Quantification of nucleated cells was approximated via reference gene primer amplification. TCRdb keeps only in-frame clones here, not all; method: immunoSEQ multiplex PCR. V, J and clone size are taken as reported in that table, and D and trimming were inferred from the DNA itself. The sample has around 290,000 clones; around nine tenths are singletons. The germline V and J ends were trimmed by 2 bases and 3 bases, with 8 bases remaining between them. Germline values: CDR1 SGHTS, CDR2 YDEGEE. The length of the CDR3 is 13 residues. Recovered Cohort 3 donors showed two negative PCRs, clearance, or symptom resolution.

Material for sequencing was PBMCs or T cells enriched from blood (not recorded which). This chain connects TRBV5-8 to TRBJ1-1, with D uncertain. The clonotype originates from a woman in her twenties or thirties who had recovered from COVID-19. DNA of the CDR3: TGTGCCAGCAGCTTTAGATGGTACACTGAAGCTTTCTTT. Its protein is CASSFRWYTEAFF.